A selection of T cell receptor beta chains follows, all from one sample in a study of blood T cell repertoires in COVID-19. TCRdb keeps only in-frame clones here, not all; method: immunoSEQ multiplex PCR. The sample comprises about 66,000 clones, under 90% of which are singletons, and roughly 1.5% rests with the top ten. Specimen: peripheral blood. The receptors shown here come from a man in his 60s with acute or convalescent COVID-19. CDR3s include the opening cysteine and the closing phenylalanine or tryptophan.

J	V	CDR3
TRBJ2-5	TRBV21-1	CASSKVPSGGTQETQYF
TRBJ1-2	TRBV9	CASSDTGSGYTF
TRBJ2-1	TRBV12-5	CASGPSTYNEQFF
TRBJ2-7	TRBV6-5	CASSPLLGAYEQYF
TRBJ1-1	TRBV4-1	CASSKGPGRNTEAFF
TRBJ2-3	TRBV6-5	CASTPPGTDTQYF
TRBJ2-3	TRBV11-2	CASSFPGTGEDRDTQYF
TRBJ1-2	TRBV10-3	CAIQDLKQGIYGYTF
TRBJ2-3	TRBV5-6	CASSLFSDRYTDTQYF
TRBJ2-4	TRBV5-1	CASKTGNHVVAKNIQYF
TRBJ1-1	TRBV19	CASSPGGLGNTEAFF
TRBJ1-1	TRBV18	CASSQSSNTEAFF
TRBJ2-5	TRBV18	CASSLDRNQETQYF
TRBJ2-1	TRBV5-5	CASSLGSGGEQFF
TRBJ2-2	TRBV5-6	CASSLVRTNTGELFF
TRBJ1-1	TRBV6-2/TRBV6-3	CASSYTFTEAFF
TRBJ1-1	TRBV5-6	CASSREAGGYTEAFF
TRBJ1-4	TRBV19	CASNLVLGSELFF
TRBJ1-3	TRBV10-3	CATWTAGNTIYF
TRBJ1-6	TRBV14	CASSPTGNSPLHF
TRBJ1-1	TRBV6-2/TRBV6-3	CASSGLRVVGILAEAFF
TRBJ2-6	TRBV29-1	CSAVGGAGANVLTF
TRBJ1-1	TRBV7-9	CASRGKTEAFF
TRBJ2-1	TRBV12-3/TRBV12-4	CASSWAANNEQFF
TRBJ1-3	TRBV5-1	CASSPPRDSGNTIYF
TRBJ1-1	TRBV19	CASRWGREVNTEAFF
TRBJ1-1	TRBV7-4	CASSYPGGGLGTEAFF
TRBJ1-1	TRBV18	CASSGQLNTEAFF
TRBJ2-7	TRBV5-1	CASSSGQTSYEQYF
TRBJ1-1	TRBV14	CASSQEVLPNTEAFF
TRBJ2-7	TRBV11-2	CASSFVRDRGSYEQYF
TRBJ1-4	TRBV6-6	CATRGGARLNEKLFF
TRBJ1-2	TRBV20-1	CSASLAGNTF
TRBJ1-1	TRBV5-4	CASSPTGVYTEAFF
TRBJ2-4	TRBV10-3	CAISPRPSGGTYKNIQYF
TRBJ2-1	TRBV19	CASSHGGAKNEQFF
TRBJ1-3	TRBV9	CASSATGFSGNTIYF
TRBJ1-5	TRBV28	CASSLSGQAGQPQHF
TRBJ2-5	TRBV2	CASSEGIGFGETQYF
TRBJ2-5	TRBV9	CASSVGRGLGAETQYF
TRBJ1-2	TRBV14	CASSQGQGIIGYTF
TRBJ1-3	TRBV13	CASSLGGFSGNTIYF
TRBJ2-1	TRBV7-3	CASSPTSSGPIEQFF